The clone carrying this T cell receptor (beta chain) has at least ten counts. Its antigen is unidentified. The data were obtained in a study of T cell repertoires in cytomegalovirus infection. The overall study: Indications of both CMV infection and matching HLA type were provided by public TCR beta signatures.

Using its own MiXCR run on the reads, TCRdb lists one record per CDR3 protein. The sample carries roughly 300,000 distinct CDR3 sequences, 8% to 9.5% recorded once. Germline loops: CDR1 SGHTA, CDR2 FQGNSA. This CDR3 comprises 12 residues. V gave up 2 bases and J gave up 7 bases, with 9 bases separating them. Whole-study findings and limits: The ex vivo response was dominated by HLA-C-restricted CMV-specific TCR beta clonotypes.

The sequencing sample was made of PBMCs. The chain is built from TRBV7-2 and TRBJ2-7; D is unresolved. This receptor was taken from a human donor in good health (CMV status not recorded). Some clones in this sample may be carry-over from other donors' samples. This CDR3 reads CASSLQLREQYF. The DNA for the CDR3 is TGTGCCAGCAGCTTACAACTACGTGAGCAGTACTTC.